This record looks at one TCR beta chain sequence and its context. Antigen specificity is unknown. The entry originates in a study of shared clonotypes between healthy human individuals. Study-wide results and caveats: A generally larger estimated richness was seen in naive subsets than in memory subsets. Clonotype sharing among donors likely depends on sequencing depth.

Replicate PCRs for sorted subsets used 200 ng DNA; this equaled around 28,000 T cell genomes. Measured with immunoSEQ multiplex PCR; TCRdb has only the in-frame clones, and not every one. The profile shows 300,000 or so clones, around 74% of them singletons. Caucasian adults living in Nashville, Tennessee, provided all samples. Germline CDR1 WSHSY, CDR2 SAAADI. V gave up 6 bases and J gave up 0 bases, with 12 bases separating them. The CDR3 consists of 15 residues. The sequence was collected from a man aged 30 to 39 in good health. This chain links TRBV10-2 with TRBJ2-1; possible D gene TRBD2, 5 bases. Sequencing was done on a sample of memory CD4+ T cells sorted from blood. Subset meaning: CD45RA-negative fraction. CDR3 region: CASRPGVSSYNEQFF. The CDR3 region has the DNA TGCGCCAGCAGACCCGGGGTCAGCTCCTACAATGAGCAGTTCTTC.